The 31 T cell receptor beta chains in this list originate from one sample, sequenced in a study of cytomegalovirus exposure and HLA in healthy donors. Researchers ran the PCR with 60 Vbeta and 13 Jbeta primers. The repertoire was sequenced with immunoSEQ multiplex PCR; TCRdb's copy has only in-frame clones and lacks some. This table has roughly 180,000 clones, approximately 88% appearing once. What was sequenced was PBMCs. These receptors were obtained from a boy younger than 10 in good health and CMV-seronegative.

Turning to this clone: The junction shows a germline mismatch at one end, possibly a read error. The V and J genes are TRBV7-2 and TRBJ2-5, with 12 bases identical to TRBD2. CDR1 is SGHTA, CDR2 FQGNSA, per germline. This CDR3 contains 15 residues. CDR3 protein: CASSLAGGQQETQYF. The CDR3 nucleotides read TGTGCCAGCAGCCTAGCGGGGGGGCAACAAGAGACCCAGTACTTC. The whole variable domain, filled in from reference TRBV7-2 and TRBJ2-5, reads GAGVSQSPSNKVTEKGKDVELRCDPISGHTALYWYRQSLGQGLEFLIYFQGNSAPDKSGLPSDRFSAERTGGSVSTLTIQRTQQEDSAVYLCASSLAGGQQETQYFGPGTRLLVL.

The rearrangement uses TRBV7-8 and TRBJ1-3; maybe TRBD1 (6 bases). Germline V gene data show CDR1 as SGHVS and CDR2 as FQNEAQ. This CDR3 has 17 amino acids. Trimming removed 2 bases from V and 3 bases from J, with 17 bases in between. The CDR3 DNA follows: TGTGCCAGCAGCTTATTCGTTGGGGGCCGGAATGGAAACACCATATATTTT. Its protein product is CASSLFVGGRNGNTIYF.

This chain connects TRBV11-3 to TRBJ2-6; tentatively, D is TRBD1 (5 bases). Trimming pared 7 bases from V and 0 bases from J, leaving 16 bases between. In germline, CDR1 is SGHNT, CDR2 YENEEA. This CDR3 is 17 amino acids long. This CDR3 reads CASNGAPHFSGANVLTF. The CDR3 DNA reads TGTGCCAGCAATGGGGCACCCCATTTCTCTGGGGCCAACGTCCTGACTTTC.

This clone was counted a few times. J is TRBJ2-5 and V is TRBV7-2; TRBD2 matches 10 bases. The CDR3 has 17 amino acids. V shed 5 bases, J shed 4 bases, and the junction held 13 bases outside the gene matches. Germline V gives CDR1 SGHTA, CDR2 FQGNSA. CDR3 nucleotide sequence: TGTGCCAGCAGCCTATCTACTAGCGGGATTTTTACAGAGACCCAGTACTTC. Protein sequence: CASSLSTSGIFTETQYF.

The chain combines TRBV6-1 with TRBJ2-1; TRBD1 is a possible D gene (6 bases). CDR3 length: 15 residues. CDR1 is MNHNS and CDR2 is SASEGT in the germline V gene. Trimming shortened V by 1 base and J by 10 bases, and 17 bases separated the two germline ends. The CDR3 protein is CASSEVGTPKEEQFF. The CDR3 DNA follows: TGTGCCAGCAGTGAAGTAGGGACACCGAAGGAAGAGCAGTTCTTC.

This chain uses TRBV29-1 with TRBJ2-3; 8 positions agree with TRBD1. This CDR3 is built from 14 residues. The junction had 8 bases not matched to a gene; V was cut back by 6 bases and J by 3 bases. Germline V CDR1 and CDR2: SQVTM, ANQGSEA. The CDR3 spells CSVPGQANTDTQYF. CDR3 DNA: TGCAGCGTGCCGGGACAGGCAAATACAGATACGCAGTATTTT.

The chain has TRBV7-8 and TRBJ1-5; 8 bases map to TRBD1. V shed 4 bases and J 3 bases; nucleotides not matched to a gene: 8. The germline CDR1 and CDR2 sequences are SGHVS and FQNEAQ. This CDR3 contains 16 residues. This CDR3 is CASSSRQGLDNQPQHF. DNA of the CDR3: TGTGCCAGCAGCTCACGACAGGGGTTGGACAATCAGCCCCAGCATTTT. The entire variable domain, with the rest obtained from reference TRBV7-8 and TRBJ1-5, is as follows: GAGVSQSPRYKVAKRGQDVALRCDPISGHVSLFWYQQALGQGPEFLTYFQNEAQLDKSGLPSDRFFAERPEGSVSTLKIQRTQQEDSAVYLCASSSRQGLDNQPQHFGDGTRLSIL.

The CDR3 here is CASSSPPGAGGGNEQFF. CDR3 DNA: TGTGCCAGCAGCTCTCCCCCTGGCGCGGGGGGGGGCAATGAGCAGTTCTTC. The chain uses TRBV7-2 and TRBJ2-1; 9 bases map to TRBD2. Per the germline V gene, CDR1 is SGHTA and CDR2 is FQGNSA. This CDR3 has 17 amino acids. The V gene end was trimmed by 4 bases and the J gene end by 6 bases; junction bases not matched to a gene: 13.

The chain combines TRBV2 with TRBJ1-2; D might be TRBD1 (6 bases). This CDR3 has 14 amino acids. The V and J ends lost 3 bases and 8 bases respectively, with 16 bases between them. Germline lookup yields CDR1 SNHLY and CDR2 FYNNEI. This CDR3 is CASSDIQGLGGYTF. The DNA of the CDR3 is TGTGCCAGCAGTGACATACAGGGCTTAGGGGGCTACACCTTC.

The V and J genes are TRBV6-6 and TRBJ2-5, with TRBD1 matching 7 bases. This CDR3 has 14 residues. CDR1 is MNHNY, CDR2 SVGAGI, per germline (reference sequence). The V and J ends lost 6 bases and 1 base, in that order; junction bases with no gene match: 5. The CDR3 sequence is CASRPRGTQETQYF. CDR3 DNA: TGTGCCAGCAGGCCCAGGGGGACCCAAGAGACCCAGTACTTC.

The CDR3 loop reads CASSLVVGGPDTEAFF. The CDR3 DNA reads TGCGCCAGCAGCTTGGTAGTGGGGGGACCCGACACTGAAGCTTTCTTT. The chain links TRBV5-1 to TRBJ1-1; a possible D gene is TRBD1 (5 bases). Germline CDR1 and CDR2: SGHRS and YFSETQ. Trimming took off 0 bases at V and 3 bases at J, with 15 bases between the two ends. The CDR3 runs 16 residues.

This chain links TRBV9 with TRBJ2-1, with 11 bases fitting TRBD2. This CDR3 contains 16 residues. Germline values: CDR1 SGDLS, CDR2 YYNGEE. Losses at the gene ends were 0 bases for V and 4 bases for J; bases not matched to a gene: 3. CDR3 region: CASSVAIAGGYNEQFF. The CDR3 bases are TGTGCCAGCAGCGTAGCTATAGCGGGGGGGTACAATGAGCAGTTCTTC.

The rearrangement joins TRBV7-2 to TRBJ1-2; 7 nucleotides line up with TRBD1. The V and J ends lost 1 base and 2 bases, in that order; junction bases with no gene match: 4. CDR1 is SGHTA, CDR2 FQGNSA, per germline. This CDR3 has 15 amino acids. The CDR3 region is CASSLERTGNYGYTF. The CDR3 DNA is TGTGCCAGCAGCTTAGAAAGGACAGGAAACTATGGCTACACCTTC.

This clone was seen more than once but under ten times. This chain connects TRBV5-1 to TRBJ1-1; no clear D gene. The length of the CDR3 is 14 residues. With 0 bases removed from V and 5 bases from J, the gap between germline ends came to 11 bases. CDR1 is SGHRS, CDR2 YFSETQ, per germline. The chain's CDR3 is CASSLGGVGTEAFF. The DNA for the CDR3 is TGCGCCAGCAGCTTGGGCGGGGTGGGGACTGAAGCTTTCTTT.

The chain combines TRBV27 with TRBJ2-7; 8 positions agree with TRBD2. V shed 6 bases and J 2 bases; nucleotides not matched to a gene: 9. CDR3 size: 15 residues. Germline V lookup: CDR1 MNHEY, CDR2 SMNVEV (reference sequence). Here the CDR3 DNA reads TGTGCCAGCAGCCGTATAGCGGGGAGTACCTACGAGCAGTACGTC. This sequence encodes CASSRIAGSTYEQYV.

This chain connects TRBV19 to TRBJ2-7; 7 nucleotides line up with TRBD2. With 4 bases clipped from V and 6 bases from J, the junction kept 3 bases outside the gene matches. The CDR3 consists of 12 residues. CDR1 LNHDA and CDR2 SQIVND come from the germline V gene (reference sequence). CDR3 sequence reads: CASSTGTTEQYF. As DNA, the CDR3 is TGTGCCAGTAGTACCGGGACTACCGAGCAGTACTTC.

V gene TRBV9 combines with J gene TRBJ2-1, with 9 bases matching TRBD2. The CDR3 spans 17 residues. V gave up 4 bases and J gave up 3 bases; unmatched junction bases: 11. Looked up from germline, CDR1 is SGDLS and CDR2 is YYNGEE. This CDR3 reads CASSHSPRGGLYNEQFF. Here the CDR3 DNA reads TGTGCCAGCAGCCACTCGCCGCGGGGGGGCCTCTACAATGAGCAGTTCTTC.

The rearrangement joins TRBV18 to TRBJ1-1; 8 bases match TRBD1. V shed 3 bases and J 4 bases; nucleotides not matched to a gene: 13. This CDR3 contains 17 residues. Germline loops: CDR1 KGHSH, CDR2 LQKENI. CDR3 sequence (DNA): TGTGCCAGCTCACCTTCCGCGGGACAGGCGTTGGGCACTGAAGCTTTCTTT. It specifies CASSPSAGQALGTEAFF.

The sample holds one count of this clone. Here the CDR3 DNA reads TGTGCCAGCAGCCTCCGCGGAGGCTCCTACAATGAGCAGTTCTTC. The encoded protein is CASSLRGGSYNEQFF. The V and J genes are TRBV6-5 and TRBJ2-1, with D perhaps matching TRBD2 (5 bases). The CDR3 covers 15 residues. The germline V gene has CDR1 MNHEY and CDR2 SVGAGI. The V gene lost 6 bases and the J gene lost 0 bases, with 12 bases spanning the gap.

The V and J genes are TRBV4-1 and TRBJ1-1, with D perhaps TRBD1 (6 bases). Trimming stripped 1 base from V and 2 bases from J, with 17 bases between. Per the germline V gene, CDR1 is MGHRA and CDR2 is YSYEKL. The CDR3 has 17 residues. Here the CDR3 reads CASSQGRGDNFNTEAFF. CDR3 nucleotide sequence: TGCGCCAGCAGCCAAGGCAGAGGGGACAATTTTAACACTGAAGCTTTCTTT.

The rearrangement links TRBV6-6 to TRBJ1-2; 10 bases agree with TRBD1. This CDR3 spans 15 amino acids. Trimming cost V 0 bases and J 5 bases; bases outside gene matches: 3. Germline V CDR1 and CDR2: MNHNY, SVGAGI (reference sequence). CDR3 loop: CASSYSGTGAYGYTF. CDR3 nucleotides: TGTGCCAGCAGTTACTCGGGGACAGGGGCTTATGGCTACACCTTC.

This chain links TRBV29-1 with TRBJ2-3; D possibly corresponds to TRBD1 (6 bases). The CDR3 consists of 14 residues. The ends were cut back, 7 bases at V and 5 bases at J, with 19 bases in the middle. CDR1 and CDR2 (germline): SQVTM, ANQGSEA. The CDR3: CSGREQGWRDTQYF. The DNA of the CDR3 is TGCAGCGGCCGGGAACAGGGATGGAGAGATACGCAGTATTTT.

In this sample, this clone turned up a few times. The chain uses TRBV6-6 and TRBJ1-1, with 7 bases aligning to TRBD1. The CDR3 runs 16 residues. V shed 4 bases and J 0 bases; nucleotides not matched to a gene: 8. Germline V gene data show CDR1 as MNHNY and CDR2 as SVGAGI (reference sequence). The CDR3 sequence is CASSSYRTGLNTEAFF. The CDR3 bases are TGTGCCAGCAGTTCTTATAGGACAGGTCTGAACACTGAAGCTTTCTTT.

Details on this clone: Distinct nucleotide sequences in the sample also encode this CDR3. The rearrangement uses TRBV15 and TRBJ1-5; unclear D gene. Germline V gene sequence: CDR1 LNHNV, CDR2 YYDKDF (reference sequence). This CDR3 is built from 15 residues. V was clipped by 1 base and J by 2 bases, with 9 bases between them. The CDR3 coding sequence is TGTGCCACCAGCAGAGCCACTAGGGGCAATCAGCCCCAGCATTTT. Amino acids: CATSRATRGNQPQHF.

For the CDR3, the DNA is TGTGCCAGCAGCTTGGTACACTTGACAGGGGCTTTCGAGCAGTACGTC. It is translated as CASSLVHLTGAFEQYV. This chain connects TRBV5-6 to TRBJ2-7; 8 positions match TRBD1. The CDR3 consists of 16 residues. V lost 0 bases to trimming and J lost 6 bases; unmatched junction nucleotides: 11. Germline V gene lookup returns CDR1 SGHDT and CDR2 YYEEEE.

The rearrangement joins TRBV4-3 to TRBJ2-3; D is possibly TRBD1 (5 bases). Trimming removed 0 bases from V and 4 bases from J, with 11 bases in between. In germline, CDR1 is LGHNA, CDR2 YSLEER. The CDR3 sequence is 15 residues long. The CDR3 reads CASSQEEGAADTQYF. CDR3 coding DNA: TGCGCCAGCAGCCAAGAAGAAGGGGCGGCAGATACGCAGTATTTT.

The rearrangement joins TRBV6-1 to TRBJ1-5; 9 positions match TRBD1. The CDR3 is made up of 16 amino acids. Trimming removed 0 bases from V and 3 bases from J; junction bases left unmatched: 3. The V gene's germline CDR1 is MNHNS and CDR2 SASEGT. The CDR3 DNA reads TGTGCCAGCAGTGAAGCTAGGGACAGGGACAATCAGCCCCAGCATTTT. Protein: CASSEARDRDNQPQHF.

CDR3 in amino acids: CASSLVPEGVRGNTIYF. The CDR3 nucleotides are TGTGCCAGCAGCTTAGTACCCGAGGGGGTTAGGGGAAACACCATATATTTT. The V call is TRBV7-2, the J call TRBJ1-3, with a tentative D call TRBD1 (6 bases). With 1 base removed from V and 4 bases from J, the gap between germline ends came to 17 bases. Germline V gene sequence: CDR1 SGHTA, CDR2 FQGNSA. The CDR3 contains 17 residues.

For the CDR3, the DNA is TGCAGCGTCGACAGGGGAGGCGAGCAGTACTTC. Translating gives CSVDRGGEQYF. This sequence joins TRBV29-1 and TRBJ2-7, with 8 bases lining up with TRBD1. Germline trimming cut 6 bases from V and 6 bases from J; bases unmatched to any gene: 4. The CDR3 contains 11 residues. Per germline, CDR1 SQVTM and CDR2 ANQGSEA.

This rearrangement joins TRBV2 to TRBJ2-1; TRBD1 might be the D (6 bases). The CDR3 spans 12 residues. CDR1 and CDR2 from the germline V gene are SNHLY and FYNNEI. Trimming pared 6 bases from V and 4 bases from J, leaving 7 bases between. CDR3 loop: CASRDSYNEQFF. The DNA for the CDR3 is TGTGCCAGCAGGGACAGTTACAATGAGCAGTTCTTC.

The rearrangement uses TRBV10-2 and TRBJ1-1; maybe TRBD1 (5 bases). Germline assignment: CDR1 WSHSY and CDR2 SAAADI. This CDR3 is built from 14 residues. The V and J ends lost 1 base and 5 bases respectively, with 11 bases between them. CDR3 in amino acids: CASSELDGGTEAFF. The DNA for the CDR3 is TGCGCCAGCAGTGAGTTAGATGGGGGGACTGAAGCTTTCTTT.